The clone carrying this T cell receptor (beta chain) has just one count. Its specificity is not known. The entry originates in a study of graft-versus-host responses after intestinal transplantation. The wider study: Induction using anti-thymocyte globulin, followed by tacrolimus and steroids for 3 to 4 years, was given to all recipients. Study-wide results and caveats: Investigators detected GvH clones in recipient marrow, with some emerging earlier in ileum or blood. High graft-versus-host to host-versus-graft clonal ratios were seen in allografts of patients with graft-donor T cell macrochimerism. Peak circulating GvH clone levels tracked with early post-transplant HvG declines.

Generated by immunoSEQ multiplex PCR, the TCRdb table keeps only in-frame clones and is missing some. The sample holds 75,000 to 95,000 clones, about 92% seen once. This CDR3 is built from 14 residues. The V segment lost 6 bases and the J segment 7 bases; nucleotides outside the gene matches: 14. Germline V gene lookup returns CDR1 SQVTM and CDR2 ANQGSEA. This clonotype was obtained from a human donor who received an intestinal transplant. The starting material was unstimulated CD8+ T cells sorted from spleen or lymph node cells, obtained before intestinal transplant. The V call is TRBV29-1, the J call TRBJ2-7; TRBD2 aligns across 8 bases. DNA of the CDR3: TGCAGCGTGATTACCGGGAGGGGGGGTTTAGAGCAGTACTTC. Translating gives CSVITGRGGLEQYF.